The TCR beta chain under discussion was sequenced for a study of blood T cell repertoires in COVID-19. Overall study: Samples representing acute and convalescent COVID-19 were sourced from the United States, Italy and Spain. Nucleic acid was either cDNA or gDNA, and it came from T cells, B-cell-depleted T cells, or PBMCs.

As processed by the authors: Estimated nucleated cell counts came from reference gene primer amplification. Repertoires were generated with immunoSEQ multiplex PCR, while TCRdb's copy carries only in-frame clones and drops some. V and J calls and clone size are as listed in that table; D and trimming were resolved from the DNA. The sample includes 250,000 to 350,000 clones, over 75% of them seen just once. This TCR derives from a woman between 45 and 65 years old who had recovered from COVID-19. Sequencing used peripheral blood.

CDR3 region: CASRDRGNTEAFF. The CDR3 bases are TGTGCCAGCAGGGACAGGGGGAACACTGAAGCTTTCTTT. The chain couples TRBV25-1 to TRBJ1-1; 9 bases are shared with TRBD1. The CDR3 extends over 13 amino acids. Per the germline V gene, CDR1 is MGHDK and CDR2 is SYGVNS. J gave up 1 base and V 6 bases, and 0 bases lay outside the gene matches. The variable domain in full, with the rest retrieved from reference TRBV25-1 and TRBJ1-1, is EADIYQTPRYLVIGTGKKITLECSQTMGHDKMYWYQQDPGMELHLIHYSYGVNSTEKGDLSSESTVSRIRTEHFPLTLESARPSHTSQYLCASRDRGNTEAFFGQGTRLTVV.